The rows below give T cell receptor beta chains drawn from one sample of a study of blood T cell repertoires in COVID-19. Clones were sequenced by immunoSEQ multiplex PCR, and TCRdb holds only the in-frame ones, with some missing. This sample has 120,000 or so clones, with roughly 70% found just once. Sequences were obtained from peripheral blood. Receptor source: a human donor with acute or convalescent COVID-19. The donor label of this sample is uncertain. The CDR3 runs from the conserved cysteine through the conserved F or W. The D gene is left open where the match is weak. Clone size is shown for a subset of rows, as once, few, many or a class of expanded clone.

cdr3_aa	cdr3_nt	clone_size	d_call	v_call	j_call
CASRPPGQTYTF	TGTGCCAGCAGGCCGCCGGGACAGACCTACACCTTC	.	TRBD1	TRBV12-3/TRBV12-4	TRBJ1-2
CASTPAGYNTGELFF	TGCGCCAGCACCCCGGCAGGGTATAACACCGGGGAGCTGTTTTTT	.	.	TRBV4-1	TRBJ2-2
CASALGRAGELFF	TGTGCCAGTGCATTAGGCAGGGCCGGGGAGCTGTTTTTT	.	.	TRBV19	TRBJ2-2
CASSYNNYGYTF	TGTGCCAGCAGCTACAATAACTATGGCTACACCTTC	few	.	TRBV7-9	TRBJ1-2
CASSFPENTEAFF	TGTGCCAGCAGTTTCCCAGAGAACACTGAAGCTTTCTTT	.	.	TRBV12-3/TRBV12-4	TRBJ1-1
CASSPLPGAGGHTDTQYF	TGTGCCAGCAGCCCCCTACCAGGGGCGGGGGGACACACAGATACGCAGTATTTT	.	TRBD2	TRBV9	TRBJ2-3
CASSPIRQGPTGELFF	TGTGCCAGCAGCCCAATACGTCAGGGTCCCACCGGGGAGCTGTTTTTT	.	.	TRBV5-6	TRBJ2-2
CASSHGQNYGYTF	TGTGCCAGCAGCCACGGACAGAACTATGGCTACACCTTC	few	.	TRBV11-2	TRBJ1-2
CASSPRPITNSYNEQFF	TGTGCCAGCAGCCCCCGTCCGATAACTAACTCCTACAATGAGCAGTTCTTC	.	.	TRBV9	TRBJ2-1
CSVRTGLRYGYTF	TGCAGCGTTCGGACAGGCCTACGCTATGGCTACACCTTC	once	TRBD1	TRBV29-1	TRBJ1-2